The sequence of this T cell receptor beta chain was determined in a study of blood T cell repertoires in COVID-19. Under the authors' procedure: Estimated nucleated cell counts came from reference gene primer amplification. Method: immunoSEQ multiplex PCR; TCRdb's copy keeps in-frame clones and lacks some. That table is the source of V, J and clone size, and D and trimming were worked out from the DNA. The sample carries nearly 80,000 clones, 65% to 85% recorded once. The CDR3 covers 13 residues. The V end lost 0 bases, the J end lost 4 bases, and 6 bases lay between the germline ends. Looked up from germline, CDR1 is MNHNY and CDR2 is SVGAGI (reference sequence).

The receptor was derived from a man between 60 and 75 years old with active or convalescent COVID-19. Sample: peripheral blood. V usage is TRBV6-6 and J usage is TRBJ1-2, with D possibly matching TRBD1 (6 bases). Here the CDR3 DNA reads TGTGCCAGCAGTTACTCGGACAGCTATGGCTACACCTTC. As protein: CASSYSDSYGYTF.